This T cell receptor beta chain originates from a study of Ad26.COV2.S vaccination and SARS-CoV-2 variants. The CDR3 runs 15 residues. The V end lost 4 bases, the J end lost 2 bases, and 15 bases lay between the germline ends. Per germline, CDR1 MNHEY and CDR2 SVGAGI. This clone was seen only a few times. The antigen remains undetermined. TCRdb keeps only in-frame clones here, not all; method: immunoSEQ multiplex PCR. The table lists roughly 150,000 clones, 70% to 90% of them singletons, with 5% in the top ten. Points from the study as a whole: It was found that vaccine and placebo recipients had similar non-spike TCR breadth. Substantial breadth was reportedly displayed by spike-specific CD8+ and CD4+ T cell responses after vaccination. Spike-specific TCR breadth was greater after Ad26.COV2.S than placebo. Assessments of TCR breadth and depth may have underestimated the total T cell responses.

This TCR was recovered from a human donor who had recovered from COVID-19. V and J are TRBV6-5 and TRBJ2-7, with D uncertain. This specimen was peripheral blood, taken after recovery from COVID-19. The CDR3 loop reads CASSSQGYQAYEQYF. The CDR3, as DNA: TGTGCCAGCAGTTCCCAAGGCTATCAGGCCTACGAGCAGTACTTC.